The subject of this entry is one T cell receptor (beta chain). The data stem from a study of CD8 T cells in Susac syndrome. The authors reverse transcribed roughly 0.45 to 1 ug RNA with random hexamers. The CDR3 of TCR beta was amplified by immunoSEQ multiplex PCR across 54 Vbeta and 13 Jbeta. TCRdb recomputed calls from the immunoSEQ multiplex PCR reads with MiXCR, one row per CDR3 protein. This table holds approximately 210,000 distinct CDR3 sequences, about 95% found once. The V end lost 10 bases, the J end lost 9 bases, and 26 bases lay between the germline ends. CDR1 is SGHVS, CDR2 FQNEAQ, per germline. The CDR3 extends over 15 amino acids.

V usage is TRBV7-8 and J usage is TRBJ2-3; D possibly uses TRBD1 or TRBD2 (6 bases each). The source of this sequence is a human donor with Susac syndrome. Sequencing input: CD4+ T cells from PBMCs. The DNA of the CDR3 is TGTGCCACGGGTCCCGGGGGAGGAGGGGACATAACGCAGTATTTT. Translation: CATGPGGGGDITQYF. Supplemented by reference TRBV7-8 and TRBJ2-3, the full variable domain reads GAGVSQSPRYKVAKRGQDVALRCDPISGHVSLFWYQQALGQGPEFLTYFQNEAQLDKSGLPSDRFFAERPEGSVSTLKIQRTQQEDSAVYLCATGPGGGGDITQYFGPGTRLTVL.